The rows below give T cell receptor beta chains drawn from one sample of a study of blood T cell repertoires in COVID-19. Data came from immunoSEQ multiplex PCR; TCRdb stores just in-frame clones and leaves some out. Found here are 200,000 or so clones, about 90% of them singletons; the top ten hold 0.7% to 0.85%. Sequenced input: peripheral blood. These receptors were obtained from a man aged 55 to 69 with COVID-19, enrolled during active disease. Each CDR3 is given with its conserved first and last residue. The order of the fields is clone size, V gene, J gene, D gene, CDR3 protein, CDR3 DNA. A D gene is named only where the DNA matches it firmly. The size of a clone is reported for some rows only, either as once, few or many, or as a class for expanded clones.

clone_size: .
v_call: TRBV29-1
j_call: TRBJ2-1
d_call: TRBD2
cdr3_aa: CSVAPRSGRAHEQFF
cdr3_nt: TGCAGCGTTGCCCCTCGGAGCGGGAGGGCCCATGAGCAGTTCTTC

clone_size: once
v_call: TRBV11-2
j_call: TRBJ1-1
d_call: .
cdr3_aa: CASSLVRSAGINTEAFF
cdr3_nt: TGTGCCAGCAGCTTAGTAAGATCGGCAGGGATAAACACTGAAGCTTTCTTT

clone_size: .
v_call: TRBV12-3/TRBV12-4
j_call: TRBJ1-5
d_call: TRBD1
cdr3_aa: CASRTGGGQPQHF
cdr3_nt: TGTGCCAGCCGGACAGGGGGCGGTCAGCCCCAGCATTTT

clone_size: .
v_call: TRBV5-1
j_call: TRBJ1-1
d_call: .
cdr3_aa: CASSSQGNTEAFF
cdr3_nt: TGCGCCAGCAGCTCTCAGGGTAACACTGAAGCTTTCTTT

clone_size: .
v_call: TRBV4-1
j_call: TRBJ1-3
d_call: TRBD1
cdr3_aa: CASSHPDRASGNTIYF
cdr3_nt: TGCGCCAGCAGCCACCCGGACAGGGCCTCTGGAAACACCATATATTTT

clone_size: .
v_call: TRBV19
j_call: TRBJ1-6
d_call: .
cdr3_aa: CASSTTQFNSPLHF
cdr3_nt: TGTGCCAGTAGTACCACACAATTTAATTCACCCCTCCACTTT

clone_size: .
v_call: TRBV7-9
j_call: TRBJ2-1
d_call: TRBD2
cdr3_aa: CASSLYSGGAENEQFF
cdr3_nt: TGTGCCAGCAGCTTATACAGCGGGGGGGCCGAGAATGAGCAGTTCTTC

clone_size: .
v_call: TRBV7-9
j_call: TRBJ2-2
d_call: TRBD2
cdr3_aa: CASSLQKTSGENTGELFF
cdr3_nt: TGTGCCAGCAGCTTACAGAAGACTAGCGGGGAGAACACCGGGGAGCTGTTTTTT

clone_size: .
v_call: TRBV29-1
j_call: TRBJ2-2
d_call: TRBD1
cdr3_aa: CSVGQGPNTGELFF
cdr3_nt: TGCAGCGTGGGACAGGGCCCGAACACCGGGGAGCTGTTTTTT

clone_size: .
v_call: TRBV3-1/TRBV3-2
j_call: TRBJ1-2
d_call: .
cdr3_aa: CASSQELSKGYTF
cdr3_nt: TGTGCCAGCAGCCAAGAACTTTCTAAGGGCTACACCTTC

clone_size: .
v_call: TRBV5-4
j_call: TRBJ2-1
d_call: TRBD2
cdr3_aa: CASSGSRTSGGRNEQFF
cdr3_nt: TGTGCCAGCAGCGGGAGCCGGACTAGCGGGGGAAGGAATGAGCAGTTCTTC

clone_size: .
v_call: TRBV19
j_call: TRBJ1-3
d_call: .
cdr3_aa: CASCPGQLSLSGNTIYF
cdr3_nt: TGTGCCAGTTGCCCCGGACAGTTGTCCCTCTCTGGAAACACCATATATTTT

clone_size: once
v_call: TRBV5-5
j_call: TRBJ2-2
d_call: .
cdr3_aa: CASSLTPGGLFF
cdr3_nt: TGTGCCAGCAGCTTGACCCCCGGGGGTCTGTTTTTT

clone_size: .
v_call: TRBV12-3/TRBV12-4
j_call: TRBJ2-2
d_call: TRBD1
cdr3_aa: CASSPPGTGVLFF
cdr3_nt: TGTGCCAGCAGCCCCCCCGGGACAGGGGTCCTGTTTTTT

clone_size: .
v_call: TRBV12-5
j_call: TRBJ2-2
d_call: TRBD2
cdr3_aa: CASGPASGRANTGELFF
cdr3_nt: TGTGCTAGTGGTCCCGCTAGCGGCCGCGCGAACACCGGGGAGCTGTTTTTT

clone_size: .
v_call: TRBV25-1
j_call: TRBJ2-2
d_call: .
cdr3_aa: CASSGGGELFF
cdr3_nt: TGTGCCAGCAGTGGAGGCGGGGAGCTGTTTTTT

clone_size: .
v_call: TRBV9
j_call: TRBJ2-1
d_call: TRBD1
cdr3_aa: CASNRGGTGDNEQFF
cdr3_nt: TGTGCCAGCAACCGCGGGGGGACAGGGGATAATGAGCAGTTCTTC

clone_size: .
v_call: TRBV2
j_call: TRBJ2-3
d_call: .
cdr3_aa: CASTPEGVSWSADTQYF
cdr3_nt: TGTGCCAGCACTCCCGAAGGCGTTAGCTGGTCGGCTGATACGCAGTATTTT

clone_size: .
v_call: TRBV5-4
j_call: TRBJ2-1
d_call: .
cdr3_aa: CASSLLVAASYNEQFF
cdr3_nt: TGTGCCAGCAGCTTGTTGGTAGCGGCGTCCTACAATGAGCAGTTCTTC

clone_size: .
v_call: TRBV10-3
j_call: TRBJ2-7
d_call: .
cdr3_aa: CAISLRSSGGGDEQYF
cdr3_nt: TGTGCCATCAGCCTAAGATCTTCCGGGGGTGGGGACGAGCAGTACTTC